Listed here are 23 T cell receptor beta chains from one sample, sequenced in a study of technical replicates of blood from several donors. Some clones are missing from TCRdb's copy, which holds only in-frame ones; the method was immunoSEQ multiplex PCR. The profile shows about 83,000 clones, around 90% of them singletons. Sample: T cells isolated from PBMCs. All receptors come from a human donor in good health.

The genes are TRBV14 and TRBJ2-3; D is uncertain. CDR1 and CDR2 (germline): SGHDN, FVKESK. The length of the CDR3 is 16 residues. V was pared by 4 bases and J by 1 base, with 15 bases between. The CDR3 here is CASSPWASGRTDTQYF. CDR3 coding DNA: TGTGCCAGCAGCCCGTGGGCATCCGGCCGCACAGATACGCAGTATTTT.

The V and J genes are TRBV28 and TRBJ2-7; possibly TRBD1 for D (5 bases). Trimming removed 5 bases at V and 2 bases at J, with 13 bases between. The length of the CDR3 is 14 residues. Germline lookup yields CDR1 MDHEN and CDR2 SYDVKM. In DNA form, the CDR3 reads TGTGCCAGCAGTAAGGTTCGCAGGGCCTACGAGCAGTACTTC. It yields the protein CASSKVRRAYEQYF.

V is TRBV5-6 and J is TRBJ2-5, with a tentative D call TRBD1 (5 bases). The CDR3 totals 14 residues. Germline loops: CDR1 SGHDT, CDR2 YYEEEE. Trimming took off 4 bases at V and 1 base at J, with 11 bases between the two ends. The CDR3 reads CASSRKGVQETQYF. Here the CDR3 DNA reads TGTGCCAGCAGCCGCAAAGGGGTCCAAGAGACCCAGTACTTC. The variable domain in full, with the rest retrieved from reference TRBV5-6 and TRBJ2-5, is DAGVTQSPTHLIKTRGQQVTLRCSPKSGHDTVSWYQQALGQGPQFIFQYYEEEERQRGNFPDRFSGHQFPNYSSELNVNALLLGDSALYLCASSRKGVQETQYFGPGTRLLVL.

This sequence joins TRBV4-2 and TRBJ2-3; D possibly corresponds to TRBD2 (5 bases). V was clipped by 1 base and J by 8 bases, with 7 bases between them. CDR1 LGHNA and CDR2 YNFKEQ come from the germline V gene. This CDR3 region has 12 residues. The CDR3 nucleotides are TGTGCCAGCAGCCAAGTTGGAGGTACGCAGTATTTT. Amino acid sequence: CASSQVGGTQYF.

The chain uses TRBV11-2 and TRBJ1-2; 7 bases match TRBD1. The germline V gene has CDR1 SGHAT and CDR2 FQNNGV. V gave up 4 bases and J gave up 8 bases; unmatched junction bases: 13. This CDR3 is 15 amino acids long. The DNA for the CDR3 is TGTGCCAGCAGCTCCTATGACAGGGCTCTAAGAGGCTACACCTTC. It codes for CASSSYDRALRGYTF.

This rearrangement joins TRBV6-1 to TRBJ1-6, with D unresolved. The CDR3 totals 16 residues. Trimming took off 0 bases at V and 0 bases at J, with 6 bases between the two ends. CDR1 and CDR2 from the germline V gene are MNHNS and SASEGT. The CDR3 here is CASSEAESSYNSPLHF. The CDR3 bases are TGTGCCAGCAGTGAAGCAGAGAGCTCCTATAATTCACCCCTCCACTTT.

This clone was recorded only once. The chain recombines TRBV21-1 with TRBJ1-2. TRBV21-1 is flagged as a pseudogene. The CDR3 runs 14 residues. CDR3 loop: CASIPRGGNYGYTF. CDR3 DNA: TGTGCCAGCATCCCTCGGGGGGGGAACTATGGCTACACCTTC.

This clone was detected once. The chain joins TRBV7-6 to TRBJ2-7, with 10 bases identical to TRBD2. This CDR3 has 16 residues. J gave up 2 bases and V 3 bases, and 7 bases lay outside the gene matches. CDR1 is SGHVS, CDR2 FNYEAQ, per germline. The CDR3 DNA is TGTGCCAGCAGCTTCGCAAGAACTAGCGGGGCCTACGAGCAGTACTTC. Its protein product is CASSFARTSGAYEQYF.

The chain has TRBV28 and TRBJ1-2; 7 bases map to TRBD1. J lost 8 bases, V lost 4 bases, and 13 bases had no gene match. The CDR3 runs 15 residues. The V gene's germline CDR1 is MDHEN and CDR2 SYDVKM. CDR3 coding DNA: TGTGCCAGCAGTTCGTTCGACAGGGATATCGGCGGCTACACCTTC. Residues: CASSSFDRDIGGYTF.

The chain combines TRBV7-3 with TRBJ1-1; D not resolved. The CDR3 spans 12 residues. Germline V gene data show CDR1 as SGHTA and CDR2 as FQGTGA. Trimming left V 5 bases short and J 10 bases short, with 14 bases between. CDR3 DNA: TGTGCCAGCAGCCCCGGGGAGGGTACAGCTTTCTTT. As protein: CASSPGEGTAFF.

The chain uses TRBV5-5 and TRBJ2-2, with D tentatively TRBD2 (5 bases). The CDR3 has 15 amino acids. Germline CDR1 is SGHKS and CDR2 is YYEKEE (reference sequence). V was shortened by 0 bases and J by 2 bases, with 8 bases between the two germline ends. Written as DNA, the CDR3 is TGTGCCAGCAGCTTGGGGACTTTAAACACCGGGGAGCTGTTTTTT. It codes for CASSLGTLNTGELFF.

The gene calls are TRBV5-1 and TRBJ1-4; D remains unclear. With 7 bases removed from V and 8 bases from J, the gap between germline ends came to 24 bases. The germline CDR1 and CDR2 sequences are SGHRS and YFSETQ. This CDR3 is 16 amino acids long. CDR3 in DNA: TGCGCCAGCGGGCCCCCCGCTACAGCGGATAGAGAAAAACTGTTTTTT. This gives the protein CASGPPATADREKLFF.

The CDR3 here is CASSPNRDRGTQHF. The CDR3 region has the DNA TGTGCCAGCAGTCCCAACCGGGACAGGGGTACCCAGCATTTT. The J gene is TRBJ1-5, the V gene TRBV6-5, with 10 bases aligning to TRBD1. The CDR3 length is 14 residues. Germline lookup yields CDR1 MNHEY and CDR2 SVGAGI. After removal of 5 bases from V and 11 bases from J, the junction contained 9 bases not matched to a gene.

The V and J genes are TRBV9 and TRBJ2-2; 9 bases agree with TRBD1. The V and J ends lost 4 bases and 5 bases, in that order; junction bases with no gene match: 6. The CDR3 is made up of 15 amino acids. The germline V gene encodes CDR1 SGDLS and CDR2 YYNGEE. The CDR3: CASSSGQGWTGELFF. The CDR3, as DNA: TGTGCCAGCAGCAGTGGACAGGGGTGGACCGGGGAGCTGTTTTTT.

This chain links TRBV18 with TRBJ2-1; 9 bases are shared with TRBD2. In germline, CDR1 is KGHSH, CDR2 LQKENI. Trimming at V came to 7 bases and at J to 6 bases, leaving 7 bases not matched to a gene. CDR3 length equals 14 residues. CDR3 residues: CASFRLAEPNEQFF. CDR3 coding DNA: TGTGCCAGCTTCAGACTAGCGGAACCCAATGAGCAGTTCTTC.

This chain uses TRBV7-8 with TRBJ1-4; D might be TRBD1 (6 bases). V lost 5 bases and J 5 bases, leaving 15 bases between the germline ends. Germline lookup yields CDR1 SGHVS and CDR2 FQNEAQ. This CDR3 is built from 15 residues. CDR3 nucleotide sequence: TGTGCCAGCAGCAGGAGACAGGCGCAGAATGAAAAACTGTTTTTT. Its translation: CASSRRQAQNEKLFF.

The rearrangement uses TRBV6-5 and TRBJ2-3; 8 bases are shared with TRBD2. Germline V lookup: CDR1 MNHEY, CDR2 SVGAGI. The CDR3 is made up of 14 amino acids. After removal of 5 bases from V and 0 bases from J, the junction contained 1 base not matched to a gene. The CDR3 loop is CASSRGGSTDTQYF. The CDR3, as DNA: TGTGCCAGCAGTCGGGGGGGAAGCACAGATACGCAGTATTTT.

This clone was observed once. The chain uses TRBV27 and TRBJ2-1, with TRBD2 matching 11 bases. The CDR3 has 17 amino acids. Germline values: CDR1 MNHEY, CDR2 SMNVEV (reference sequence). Trimming removed 2 bases from V and 2 bases from J; junction bases left unmatched: 5. CDR3 DNA: TGTGCCAGCAGTTTAGGGACTAGCGGACCCCCCTACAATGAGCAGTTCTTC. Encoded protein: CASSLGTSGPPYNEQFF.

The DNA of the CDR3 is TGTGCCAGCAGTTTATCGATGGAGGGAGGGGATTACAATGAGCAGTTCTTC. Its translation: CASSLSMEGGDYNEQFF. V usage is TRBV27 and J usage is TRBJ2-1; 7 nucleotides line up with TRBD2. The CDR3 consists of 17 residues. Trimming at V came to 0 bases and at J to 4 bases, leaving 9 bases not matched to a gene. Germline loops: CDR1 MNHEY, CDR2 SMNVEV (reference sequence).

The V gene is TRBV5-1, the J gene TRBJ2-3; 16 bases fit TRBD2. The CDR3 has 19 residues. The germline V gene encodes CDR1 SGHRS and CDR2 YFSETQ. J gave up 0 bases and V 3 bases, and 7 bases lay outside the gene matches. CDR3 DNA sequence: TGCGCCAGCAGCTCGGGACTAGCGGGAGGGCGTCCTAGCACAGATACGCAGTATTTT. As protein: CASSSGLAGGRPSTDTQYF.

The gene calls are TRBV29-1 and TRBJ2-2; 8 bases map to TRBD2. V lost 0 bases, J lost 7 bases, and 7 bases stayed unmatched. This CDR3 is built from 15 residues. Germline V gene sequence: CDR1 SQVTM, CDR2 ANQGSEA. The CDR3 is CSVEEAGGKHGELFF. CDR3 bases: TGCAGCGTTGAAGAGGCGGGGGGCAAACACGGGGAGCTGTTTTTT.

The genes are TRBV7-9 and TRBJ2-7; 9 bases match TRBD2. The germline V gene has CDR1 SEHNR and CDR2 FQNEAQ (reference sequence). V gave up 7 bases and J gave up 5 bases; unmatched junction bases: 12. This CDR3 is built from 15 residues. The CDR3 DNA follows: TGTGCCAGCACCCTCTCGGCTAGCGGGAATGACGAGCAGTACTTC. Translating it yields CASTLSASGNDEQYF. The full variable domain, completed using reference TRBV7-9 and TRBJ2-7, is DTGVSQNPRHKITKRGQNVTFRCDPISEHNRLYWYRQTLGQGPEFLTYFQNEAQLEKSRLLSDRFSAERPKGSFSTLEIQRTEQGDSAMYLCASTLSASGNDEQYFGPGTRLTVT.

The rearrangement uses TRBV5-6 and TRBJ1-1; D perhaps matches TRBD1 (5 bases). Germline V CDR1 and CDR2: SGHDT, YYEEEE. There are 17 residues in the CDR3. Trimming took 4 bases from V and 5 from J, leaving 24 bases between them. CDR3 sequence: CASSLNKIGGDRTEAFF. CDR3 nucleotides: TGTGCCAGCAGCCTCAATAAAATCGGAGGGGACCGAACTGAAGCTTTCTTT.